These 10 T cell receptor beta chains originate from one sample sequenced in a study of CDR3 diversity in severe acne. TCRdb recomputed calls from the PCR reads with MiXCR, one row per CDR3 protein. The sample includes over 100,000 distinct CDR3 sequences, roughly half of them seen just once. What was sequenced was blood. These receptors were taken from a male donor with acne.

This clonotype was observed at least ten times. The chain carries TRBV6-5 and TRBJ2-3; 10 bases align to TRBD1. V dropped 4 bases and J dropped 2; count of bases not matched to a gene: 3. Germline lookup yields CDR1 MNHEY and CDR2 SVGAGI. The CDR3 covers 15 residues. For the CDR3, the DNA is TGTGCCAGCAGTTCCGGGACAGGGGACACAGATACGCAGTATTTT. Its protein is CASSSGTGDTDTQYF.

This rearrangement joins TRBV2 to TRBJ2-7, with 8 bases matching TRBD1. CDR3 length: 14 amino acids. Per germline, CDR1 SNHLY and CDR2 FYNNEI. Germline trimming cut 6 bases from V and 1 base from J; bases unmatched to any gene: 5. This chain's CDR3 is CASSDGQGSYEQYF. CDR3 in DNA: TGTGCCAGCAGCGACGGACAGGGATCCTACGAGCAGTACTTC.

The rearrangement joins TRBV20-1 to TRBJ2-5; possibly TRBD1 for D (6 bases). Trimming left V 2 bases short and J 3 bases short, with 10 bases between. Germline-derived CDR1 and CDR2 are DFQATT and SNEGSKA (reference sequence). This CDR3 is built from 13 residues. The CDR3 region is CSARRAGEETQYF. CDR3 nucleotides: TGCAGTGCTAGAAGGGCAGGGGAAGAGACCCAGTACTTC.

The chain employs TRBV20-1 and TRBJ2-5; D may be TRBD1 or TRBD2 (5 bases each). Germline CDR1 DFQATT, CDR2 SNEGSKA (reference sequence). This CDR3 is built from 14 residues. Trimming pared 3 bases from V and 2 bases from J, leaving 13 bases between. CDR3 residues: CSASGTALQETQYF. CDR3 in DNA: TGCAGTGCTAGTGGGACGGCGCTACAAGAGACCCAGTACTTC.

This clonotype has just a few counts. The conserved closing phenylalanine or tryptophan is absent in this CDR3, likely reflecting a read error. The V and J genes are TRBV6-5 and TRBJ1-1; TRBD1 matches 9 bases. The ends lost 2 bases at V and 1 base at J; junction bases unmatched: 2. CDR3 length: 15 amino acids. Germline CDR1 reads MNHEY; CDR2 reads SVGAGI. The CDR3, as DNA: TGTGCCAGCAGTTACCAGGGACAGGGGAACACTGAAGCTTTCTCT. It translates to CASSYQGQGNTEAFS.

V usage is TRBV9 and J usage is TRBJ2-3; 8 positions match TRBD2. Germline CDR1 is SGDLS and CDR2 is YYNGEE. V shed 3 bases and J 6 bases; nucleotides not matched to a gene: 9. This CDR3 comprises 15 residues. CDR3: CASSAGGGGGDTQYF. In DNA, the CDR3 is TGTGCCAGCAGCGCTGGAGGTGGCGGGGGGGATACGCAGTATTTT.

The rearrangement links TRBV20-1 to TRBJ2-5; D ambiguous. This CDR3 is 14 amino acids long. V was clipped by 3 bases and J by 4 bases, with 15 bases between them. Germline-derived CDR1 and CDR2 are DFQATT and SNEGSKA (reference sequence). CDR3 in DNA: TGCAGTGCTAGGTCGAGGAAGTGGACAGAGACCCAGTACTTC. This codes for CSARSRKWTETQYF.

To note about this clonotype: This may come from a read error, since a much larger clone is one base off. The chain combines TRBV19 with TRBJ1-2; possible D gene TRBD1, 5 bases. V was pared by 6 bases and J by 10 bases, with 12 bases between. CDR1 and CDR2 from the germline V gene are LNHDA and SQIVND (reference sequence). The CDR3 sequence is 11 residues long. The CDR3 here is CASSRRDDYTF. For the CDR3, the DNA is TGTGCCAGTAGCCGCAGGGACGACTACACCTTC. Full variable domain (rest looked up from reference TRBV19 and TRBJ1-2): DGGITQSPKYLFRKEGQNVTLSCEQNLNHDAMYWYRQDPGQGLRLIYYSQIVNDFQKGDIAEGYSVSREKKESFPLTVTSAQKNPTAFYLCASSRRDDYTFGSGTRLTVV.

Points on this clonotype: This may stem from a read error, because a much larger clone lies one nucleotide away. The V gene is TRBV10-3, the J gene TRBJ2-1; D might be TRBD1 (5 bases). From germline, CDR1 is ENHRY and CDR2 SYGVKD. The CDR3 covers 19 residues. The CDR3 is CAISDRKARVLSSYSEQFF. The CDR3 nucleotides are TGTGCCATCAGTGATCGTAAGGCCAGGGTCCTGAGCTCCTACAGTGAGCAGTTCTTC.

The V gene is TRBV25-1, the J gene TRBJ1-2; D is undetermined. The CDR3 is 13 residues long. V gave up 7 bases and J gave up 7 bases, with 16 bases separating them. Germline lookup yields CDR1 MGHDK and CDR2 SYGVNS. The chain's CDR3 is CASTLGRMGGYTF. The CDR3 DNA is TGTGCCAGCACCCTCGGCAGGATGGGTGGCTACACCTTC.